The entry below describes one TCR beta chain. Antigen unknown. The data were taken from a study of Ad26.COV2.S vaccination and SARS-CoV-2 variants. Study outcomes and limitations: Total responses of T cells may have been underestimated by the analyses of TCR breadth and depth. Placebo and vaccine recipients had non-spike TCR breadth that was similar.

The method was immunoSEQ multiplex PCR; TCRdb's version includes in-frame clones alone and lacks a portion of them. The sample records more than 400,000 clones, 90% being singletons. The treatment here: some 20 received Ad26.COV2.S at low or high dose, single or two shots; five or six received placebo; per-sample allocation not given. Material that was analyzed had been drawn on day 63 after the first vaccine or placebo injection. The sample here was peripheral blood, taken in a trial of Ad26.COV2.S vaccine versus placebo. The source is a person between 18 and 65 years old who received the Ad26.COV2.S COVID-19 vaccine or a placebo.

CDR3 sequence (DNA): TGTGCCAGCAGTTTAATGGCTGACCCTAGCTACAATGAGCAGTTCTTC. Encoded protein: CASSLMADPSYNEQFF. The rearrangement links TRBV27 to TRBJ2-1; D unclear. CDR3 length: 16 amino acids. CDR1 is MNHEY, CDR2 SMNVEV, per germline (reference sequence). V was trimmed by 2 bases and J by 3 bases, leaving 14 bases between them.